This entry lists 8 T cell receptor beta chains sequenced from one sample in a study of shared clonotypes between healthy human individuals. Sequencing was performed with immunoSEQ multiplex PCR; in TCRdb, only in-frame clones are kept and a portion is missing. The sample yields about 2.4 million clones, 80% to 95% seen once. The sample taken for sequencing was naive CD4+ T cells from PBMCs. Specified subset: CD45RA+ positively selected. These receptors were taken from a man aged 18 to 29 in good health. Some clones in this sample may be carry-over from other donors' samples.

This chain connects TRBV9 to TRBJ2-3, with D tentatively TRBD2 (6 bases). The CDR3 consists of 14 residues. V lost 4 bases and J lost 7, with 16 bases in between. Germline CDR1 and CDR2: SGDLS and YYNGEE. The CDR3 DNA sequence: TGTGCCAGCAGCACCGGGGGTGCCGCATATACGCAGTATTTT. It translates to CASSTGGAAYTQYF.

The V gene is TRBV28, the J gene TRBJ2-2; D gene unclear. V lost 8 bases to trimming and J lost 0 bases, with 10 bases between them. There are 14 residues in the CDR3. Germline CDR1 MDHEN, CDR2 SYDVKM. The CDR3 sequence: CASLPGANTGELFF. Written as DNA, the CDR3 is TGTGCCAGCCTCCCAGGCGCGAACACCGGGGAGCTGTTTTTT.

Comment on this clone: The identical CDR3 is also encoded by other nucleotide sequences in the sample. This chain uses TRBV5-1 with TRBJ2-7; 9 bases agree with TRBD1. The germline gives CDR1 SGHRS, CDR2 YFSETQ. The ends lost 4 bases at V and 2 bases at J; junction bases unmatched: 4. This CDR3 comprises 14 residues. The CDR3 is CASSPGTGTYEQYF. CDR3 nucleotides: TGCGCCAGCAGCCCCGGGACAGGGACCTACGAGCAGTACTTC. The full variable domain, rest sourced from reference TRBV5-1 and TRBJ2-7, is KAGVTQTPRYLIKTRGQQVTLSCSPISGHRSVSWYQQTPGQGLQFLFEYFSETQRNKGNFPGRFSGRQFSNSRSEMNVSTLELGDSALYLCASSPGTGTYEQYFGPGTRLTVT.

The rearrangement uses TRBV30 and TRBJ2-7; D is uncertain. The CDR3 contains 12 residues. Trimming shortened V by 5 bases and J by 2 bases, and 10 bases separated the two germline ends. Germline lookup yields CDR1 GTSNPN and CDR2 SVGIG (reference sequence). The CDR3 bases are TGTGCCTGGGGCCTGACGGCCTACGAGCAGTACTTC. Translation gives CAWGLTAYEQYF.

The gene calls are TRBV6-6 and TRBJ2-7; TRBD2 matches at 7 bases. Per germline, CDR1 MNHNY and CDR2 SVGAGI (reference sequence). Trimming at V came to 1 base and at J to 7 bases, leaving 7 bases not matched to a gene. The CDR3 extends over 14 amino acids. CDR3 protein: CASSYFREAGEQYF. The CDR3 coding sequence is TGTGCCAGCAGTTACTTCCGGGAGGCGGGGGAGCAGTACTTC.

This sequence joins TRBV5-1 and TRBJ2-5, with TRBD2 matching over 11 bases. J lost 6 bases, V lost 0 bases, and 7 bases had no gene match. This CDR3 contains 16 residues. The germline gives CDR1 SGHRS, CDR2 YFSETQ. CDR3: CASSLAGTSGRKTQYF. The CDR3 nucleotides read TGCGCCAGCAGCTTGGCCGGAACTAGCGGGAGAAAGACCCAGTACTTC.

This rearrangement joins TRBV28 to TRBJ2-7; D remains ambiguous. The CDR3 runs 12 residues. CDR1 is MDHEN and CDR2 is SYDVKM in the germline V gene. Trimming left V 3 bases short and J 5 bases short, with 8 bases between. Here the CDR3 reads CASSLATHEQYF. CDR3 nucleotides: TGTGCCAGCAGTTTGGCTACCCACGAGCAGTACTTC.

The chain recombines TRBV19 with TRBJ2-7, with unresolved D. V was cut by 2 bases and J by 3 bases, with 14 bases left in between. This CDR3 region has 15 residues. Germline lookup yields CDR1 LNHDA and CDR2 SQIVND (reference sequence). The CDR3 coding sequence is TGTGCCAGTAGTATACAGTCGAGTCTCGACTACGAGCAGTACTTC. It specifies CASSIQSSLDYEQYF.